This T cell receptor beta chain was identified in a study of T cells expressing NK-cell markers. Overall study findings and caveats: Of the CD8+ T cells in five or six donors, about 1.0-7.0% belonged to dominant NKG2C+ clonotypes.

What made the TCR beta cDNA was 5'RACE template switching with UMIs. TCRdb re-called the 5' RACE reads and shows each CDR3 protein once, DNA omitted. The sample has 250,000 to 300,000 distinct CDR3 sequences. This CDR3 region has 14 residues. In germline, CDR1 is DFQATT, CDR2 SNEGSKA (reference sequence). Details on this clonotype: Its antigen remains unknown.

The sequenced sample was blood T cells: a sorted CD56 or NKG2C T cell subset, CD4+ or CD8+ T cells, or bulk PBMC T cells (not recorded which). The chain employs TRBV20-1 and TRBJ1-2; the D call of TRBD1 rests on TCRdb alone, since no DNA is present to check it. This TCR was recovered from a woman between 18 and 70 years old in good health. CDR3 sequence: CSAASGFGGYGYTF.